Following are 21 T cell receptor beta chains from one sample sequenced in a study of T cell repertoires in cytomegalovirus infection. A single record per CDR3 protein comes from TCRdb applying MiXCR to the reads. This sample has hundreds of thousands of distinct CDR3 sequences; 35% to 45% occur once, and the top ten carry around 2.6%. The sample consisted of PBMCs. Source of these receptors: a human donor in good health (CMV status not recorded). Some clones in this sample may be carry-over from other donors' samples.

The J gene is TRBJ2-1, the V gene TRBV6-1; D unresolved. The CDR3 contains 13 residues. Trimming took off 7 bases at V and 6 bases at J, with 13 bases between the two ends. CDR1 MNHNS and CDR2 SASEGT come from the germline V gene. The CDR3 DNA reads as TGTGCCAGCATCGAGATGTGGGGCAATGAGCAGTTCTTC. It encodes CASIEMWGNEQFF.

This clonotype was detected a few times. This chain uses TRBV20-1 with TRBJ1-2, with no clear D. Trimming left V 5 bases short and J 4 bases short, with 20 bases between. The germline V gene has CDR1 DFQATT and CDR2 SNEGSKA (reference sequence). There are 15 residues in the CDR3. Here the CDR3 reads CSAYLLDRLGYGYTF. The CDR3 DNA sequence: TGCAGTGCTTACCTTTTGGATCGGCTAGGCTATGGCTACACCTTC.

Notes on this clonotype: The DNA is omitted, as the CDR3 cannot be located on it reliably, and the CDR3 follows TCRdb's listing. J is TRBJ2-6 and V is TRBV12-3 or TRBV12-4. Including both end residues, the CDR3 is 14 amino acids long. CDR3 residues: CAVALGAGANVLPF.

The chain has TRBV4-1 and TRBJ1-2, with a possible D match to TRBD1 (6 bases). With 2 bases removed from V and 2 bases from J, the gap between germline ends came to 12 bases. CDR1 and CDR2 from the germline V gene are MGHRA and YSYEKL. This CDR3 spans 15 amino acids. CDR3 DNA sequence: TGCGCCAGCAGCCAACGCAGGGGAGAAAACTATGGCTACACCTTC. Protein sequence: CASSQRRGENYGYTF.

This clonotype was detected a few times. This chain joins TRBV15 and TRBJ2-7; 7 bases match TRBD1. Germline values: CDR1 LNHNV, CDR2 YYDKDF (reference sequence). The CDR3 covers 14 residues. Trimming removed 4 bases from V and 3 bases from J; junction bases left unmatched: 6. CDR3 bases: TGTGCCACCAGCACCTACAGGGACAGCTACGAGCAGTACTTC. Encoded protein: CATSTYRDSYEQYF.

The V gene is TRBV19, the J gene TRBJ2-1, with TRBD2 matching 8 bases. Trimming cost V 6 bases and J 6 bases; bases outside gene matches: 4. Germline CDR1 is LNHDA and CDR2 is SQIVND (reference sequence). The CDR3 has 13 amino acids. CDR3 DNA: TGTGCCAGTAGCGACGGGACTAGCAATGAGCAGTTCTTC. It specifies CASSDGTSNEQFF.

The chain combines TRBV27 with TRBJ2-1, with TRBD2 matching 8 bases. With V trimmed by 5 bases and J by 0 bases, 6 bases remained unmatched. Per germline, CDR1 MNHEY and CDR2 SMNVEV (reference sequence). The CDR3 runs 16 residues. CDR3 DNA: TGTGCCAGCAGTCACGGACTAGCTCGCTCCTACAATGAGCAGTTCTTC. This encodes CASSHGLARSYNEQFF.

The table lists this clonotype with a few counts. The chain couples TRBV7-9 to TRBJ2-1, with TRBD2 matching 11 bases. V lost 2 bases and J lost 9; bases outside the gene matches: 6. Looked up from germline, CDR1 is SEHNR and CDR2 is FQNEAQ (reference sequence). CDR3 length: 15 amino acids. The CDR3 DNA is TGTGCCAGCAGCTTAACTAGCGGGGGAAGAAGTGAGCAGTTCTTC. Its protein product is CASSLTSGGRSEQFF.

This clonotype was counted at least ten times. The rearrangement links TRBV6-2 or TRBV6-3 to TRBJ1-1; no clear D gene. V was trimmed by 2 bases and J by 6 bases, leaving 10 bases between them. Germline values: CDR1 MNHEY, CDR2 SVGEGT. This CDR3 is built from 13 residues. The CDR3 coding sequence is TGTGCCAGCAGTTACCGCCCGTCGGCTGAAGCTTTCTTT. Protein product: CASSYRPSAEAFF.

This clonotype was found a few times. The chain carries TRBV4-1 and TRBJ2-1, with 8 positions matching TRBD1. This CDR3 has 15 amino acids. In germline, CDR1 is MGHRA, CDR2 YSYEKL. J was trimmed by 4 bases and V by 4 bases; bases with no gene match: 6. In DNA, the CDR3 is TGCGCCAGCAGCCCAACAGGGGGTCGGTACAATGAGCAGTTCTTC. Translation gives CASSPTGGRYNEQFF.

The gene calls are TRBV10-3 and TRBJ1-6; no clear D gene. V gave up 3 bases and J gave up 7 bases, with 10 bases separating them. Germline-derived CDR1 and CDR2 are ENHRY and SYGVKD. The CDR3 spans 14 residues. This chain's CDR3 is CAISDVVPNSPLHF. CDR3 nucleotide sequence: TGTGCCATCAGTGACGTGGTGCCCAATTCACCCCTCCACTTT.

This clonotype was recorded at least ten times. V usage is TRBV7-2 and J usage is TRBJ1-2, with a tentative D call TRBD1 (6 bases). Trimming removed 1 base from V and 6 bases from J, with 9 bases in between. The CDR3 spans 13 residues. CDR1 is SGHTA, CDR2 FQGNSA, per germline. CDR3 sequence: CASSLVQGDGYTF. The CDR3 DNA follows: TGTGCCAGCAGCTTAGTACAGGGCGATGGCTACACCTTC.

In this sample, this clonotype turned up a few times. V usage is TRBV11-2 and J usage is TRBJ1-2; D is undetermined. Germline CDR1 and CDR2: SGHAT and FQNNGV. The V end was cut by 4 bases, the J end by 0 bases, with 15 bases between. The CDR3 length is 16 residues. This chain's CDR3 is CASSSPSGFTNYGYTF. CDR3 DNA sequence: TGTGCCAGCAGCTCCCCCTCGGGTTTCACTAACTATGGCTACACCTTC.

In its sample, this clonotype was seen a few times. The V call is TRBV20-1, the J call TRBJ1-1, with D maybe TRBD1 (5 bases). V was cut by 6 bases and J by 8 bases, with 16 bases left in between. From germline, CDR1 is DFQATT and CDR2 SNEGSKA (reference sequence). The CDR3 runs to 12 residues. In DNA form, the CDR3 reads TGCAGTGCCTGGGGGGGGTCACCCGAAGCTTTCTTT. Encoded protein: CSAWGGSPEAFF.

This clonotype was seen repeatedly, ten times or more. This chain joins TRBV7-8 and TRBJ2-3; TRBD2 matches at 13 bases. The J segment lost 4 bases and the V segment lost 4 bases, leaving 8 bases of the junction unmatched. Germline CDR1 is SGHVS and CDR2 is FQNEAQ. The CDR3 totals 17 residues. The CDR3 reads CASSSGTSGIVSDTQYF. As DNA, the CDR3 is TGTGCCAGCAGCTCAGGGACTAGCGGGATAGTTTCAGATACGCAGTATTTT.

The V and J genes are TRBV19 and TRBJ2-7; 7 bases fit TRBD1. Germline CDR1 and CDR2: LNHDA and SQIVND (reference sequence). Losses at the gene ends were 5 bases for V and 2 bases for J; bases not matched to a gene: 9. This CDR3 region has 15 residues. CDR3 loop: CASSPRQGVAYEQYF. The CDR3 nucleotides read TGTGCCAGTAGTCCCCGGCAGGGGGTGGCCTACGAGCAGTACTTC.

The chain couples TRBV7-9 to TRBJ2-1; the D call may be TRBD1 or TRBD2 (5 bases each). CDR1 SEHNR and CDR2 FQNEAQ come from the germline V gene (reference sequence). Trimming removed 0 bases from V and 8 bases from J, with 29 bases in between. The CDR3 runs 20 residues. Here the CDR3 DNA reads TGTGCCAGCAGCTTAGCGCGTGGGGTCGTCGGGGCCAGGTCGTGGGATGAGCAGTTCTTC. It specifies CASSLARGVVGARSWDEQFF. Supplemented by reference TRBV7-9 and TRBJ2-1, the full variable domain reads DTGVSQNPRHKITKRGQNVTFRCDPISEHNRLYWYRQTLGQGPEFLTYFQNEAQLEKSRLLSDRFSAERPKGSFSTLEIQRTEQGDSAMYLCASSLARGVVGARSWDEQFFGPGTRLTVL.

This clonotype came up many times. CDR3 in DNA: TGTGCCAGCAGTCCATCGAAGAACACTGAAGCTTTCTTT. This sequence encodes CASSPSKNTEAFF. This chain uses TRBV28 with TRBJ1-1; no definite D call. CDR3 length equals 13 residues. Looked up from germline, CDR1 is MDHEN and CDR2 is SYDVKM. Trimming took 5 bases from V and 1 from J, leaving 8 bases between them.

V usage is TRBV28 and J usage is TRBJ1-5; D is perhaps TRBD1 (6 bases). Germline V gene data show CDR1 as MDHEN and CDR2 as SYDVKM. There are 15 residues in the CDR3. V was cut by 3 bases and J by 5 bases, with 14 bases left in between. The CDR3 DNA follows: TGTGCCAGCAGTTTGGGCGACAGGACGGATCAGCCCCAGCATTTT. It encodes CASSLGDRTDQPQHF.

The chain links TRBV28 to TRBJ1-2, with D perhaps matching TRBD1 (5 bases). CDR3 size: 15 residues. The germline V and J ends were trimmed by 5 bases and 2 bases, with 15 bases remaining between them. The germline V gene has CDR1 MDHEN and CDR2 SYDVKM. The CDR3 sequence: CASSKPGTANYGYTF. CDR3 sequence (DNA): TGTGCCAGCAGTAAACCGGGGACGGCCAACTATGGCTACACCTTC.

This clonotype was seen only once. The chain has TRBV19 and TRBJ1-5; TRBD1 matches 10 bases. V was clipped by 3 bases and J by 2 bases; unmatched bases: 10. Germline CDR1 LNHDA, CDR2 SQIVND (reference sequence). The CDR3 is 18 amino acids. CDR3 loop: CASSILGTGDFGNQPQHF. CDR3 in DNA: TGTGCCAGTAGTATCCTGGGGACAGGGGATTTTGGCAATCAGCCCCAGCATTTT.